The 29 T cell receptor beta chains below come from one sample, sequenced in a study of shared clonotypes between healthy human individuals. Assay: immunoSEQ multiplex PCR; the TCRdb copy retains only in-frame clones and omits some. The sample records fewer than 400,000 clones, around two thirds being singletons. Sequencing used memory CD4+ T cells sorted from blood. Documented subset: CD45RA-negative fraction. The receptors derive from a man aged 25-45 years in good health.

This clone has a handful of counts. The chain joins TRBV6-5 to TRBJ2-7; no clear D gene. Germline V CDR1 and CDR2: MNHEY, SVGAGI. Trimming shortened V by 6 bases and J by 4 bases, and 13 bases separated the two germline ends. The CDR3 loop spans 13 amino acids. The CDR3 sequence: CASSSLTGYEQYF. Written as DNA, the CDR3 is TGTGCCAGCAGCTCCCTAACTGGGTACGAGCAGTACTTC.

The chain links TRBV7-9 to TRBJ2-7; maybe TRBD2 (6 bases). The CDR3 has 14 amino acids. Looked up from germline, CDR1 is SEHNR and CDR2 is FQNEAQ (reference sequence). Trimming pared 3 bases from V and 5 bases from J, leaving 14 bases between. The CDR3 spells CASSFMAGNNEQYF. The CDR3, as DNA: TGTGCCAGCAGCTTTATGGCGGGAAACAACGAGCAGTACTTC.

The rearrangement joins TRBV2 to TRBJ1-5, with TRBD1 as a possible D gene (6 bases). Trimming shortened V by 6 bases and J by 5 bases, and 17 bases separated the two germline ends. CDR1 SNHLY and CDR2 FYNNEI come from the germline V gene. There are 15 residues in the CDR3. The CDR3 bases are TGTGCCAGCAGGGCCACAGGGATGTCGGATCAGCCCCAGCATTTT. This codes for CASRATGMSDQPQHF. Using reference TRBV2 and TRBJ1-5 for the parts outside the CDR3, the full variable domain is EPEVTQTPSHQVTQMGQEVILRCVPISNHLYFYWYRQILGQKVEFLVSFYNNEISEKSEIFDDQFSVERPDGSNFTLKIRSTKLEDSAMYFCASRATGMSDQPQHFGDGTRLSIL.

This clone was seen a single time. The chain combines TRBV6-5 with TRBJ2-7; tentatively, D is TRBD1 (5 bases). This CDR3 is built from 15 residues. Germline CDR1 MNHEY, CDR2 SVGAGI. Between the trimmed V and J ends, which lost 6 bases and 0 bases, there was a span of 15 bases. The CDR3 DNA reads as TGTGCCAGCAGGATGCAGGGCCCTACCTCCTACGAGCAGTACTTC. It specifies CASRMQGPTSYEQYF.

This clone occurred a few times. The rearrangement uses TRBV18 and TRBJ1-3, with a weak D call TRBD1 (5 bases). CDR1 and CDR2 (germline): KGHSH, LQKENI. V lost 2 bases and J 0 bases, leaving 14 bases between the germline ends. The CDR3 totals 17 residues. CDR3: CASSPSLTGGSGNTIYF. The CDR3 DNA sequence: TGTGCCAGCTCACCAAGCCTAACTGGGGGCTCTGGAAACACCATATATTTT. Together with reference TRBV18 and TRBJ1-3, the CDR3 gives the full variable domain: NAGVMQNPRHLVRRRGQEARLRCSPMKGHSHVYWYRQLPEEGLKFMVYLQKENIIDESGMPKERFSAEFPKEGPSILRIQQVVRGDSAAYFCASSPSLTGGSGNTIYFGEGSWLTVV.

This clone was seen ten or more times. V gene TRBV2 combines with J gene TRBJ2-2; D possibly corresponds to TRBD1 (5 bases). Per germline, CDR1 SNHLY and CDR2 FYNNEI. This CDR3 region has 14 residues. The ends were cut back, 2 bases at V and 4 bases at J, with 8 bases in the middle. CDR3 sequence: CASSEQGSTGELFF. CDR3 in DNA: TGTGCCAGCAGTGAACAGGGAAGCACCGGGGAGCTGTTTTTT.

This clone was seen only a few times. The chain links TRBV2 to TRBJ2-3; D tentatively reads TRBD1 or TRBD2 (6 bases each). V was trimmed by 8 bases and J by 6 bases, leaving 18 bases between them. Per the germline V gene, CDR1 is SNHLY and CDR2 is FYNNEI. This CDR3 has 14 amino acids. The CDR3 region has the DNA TGTGCCAGCGAGGAACCCCAGGGGAGGGATACGCAGTATTTT. It is translated as CASEEPQGRDTQYF.

In regard to this clone: Because the CDR3's place on the DNA is in doubt, the DNA is left out and the CDR3 is given as listed by TCRdb. The chain joins TRBV28 to TRBJ2-1; the table's D call, TRBD2, was not checked against the DNA. Germline V gene sequence: CDR1 MDHEN, CDR2 SYDVKM. From its first to its last residue, the CDR3 has 14 amino acids. CDR3 region: CASSSSGAYNEQFF.

This clone showed up many times. V gene TRBV27 combines with J gene TRBJ1-2; possibly TRBD1 for D (6 bases). The germline V and J ends were trimmed by 8 bases and 5 bases, with 15 bases remaining between them. This CDR3 is 13 amino acids long. Germline CDR1 reads MNHEY; CDR2 reads SMNVEV (reference sequence). For the CDR3, the DNA is TGTGCCAGCCGTCCGACAGGCCATTATGGCTACACCTTC. Translated, it gives CASRPTGHYGYTF.

The chain is built from TRBV28 and TRBJ1-2; D is possibly TRBD1 (6 bases). The CDR3 is made up of 14 amino acids. Trimming pared 3 bases from V and 2 bases from J, leaving 10 bases between. Per the germline V gene, CDR1 is MDHEN and CDR2 is SYDVKM. This CDR3 is CASSLAQGNYGYTF. The CDR3 DNA reads TGTGCCAGCAGTTTGGCCCAGGGGAACTATGGCTACACCTTC.

This sequence joins TRBV6-1 and TRBJ1-5; the D is unclear. Germline V gene lookup returns CDR1 MNHNS and CDR2 SASEGT. CDR3 length: 16 residues. With 2 bases removed from V and 4 bases from J, the gap between germline ends came to 15 bases. The CDR3 DNA reads as TGTGCCAGCAGTGAAAGGAAGTCTTTCTTAAATCAGCCCCAGCATTTT. Its translation: CASSERKSFLNQPQHF.

This clone showed up just a few times. The same CDR3 arises from other DNA sequences in this sample as well. This chain uses TRBV4-3 with TRBJ2-5; TRBD2 matches 7 bases. Germline V lookup: CDR1 LGHNA, CDR2 YSLEER. CDR3 size: 14 residues. Unmatched junction bases numbered 3, after V lost 0 bases and J lost 5 bases. The CDR3 region has the DNA TGCGCCAGCAGCCAAGATCTGGGGGGGGAGACCCAGTACTTC. Translation: CASSQDLGGETQYF.

The rearrangement uses TRBV28 and TRBJ2-7; a weak D match, TRBD2 (6 bases). Germline CDR1 is MDHEN and CDR2 is SYDVKM. This CDR3 is built from 12 residues. The V end was cut by 9 bases, the J end by 2 bases, with 11 bases between. This chain's CDR3 is CASSWGAYEQYF. CDR3 DNA sequence: TGTGCCAGTTCCTGGGGGGCCTACGAGCAGTACTTC.

The chain combines TRBV2 with TRBJ2-2; 9 bases are a match to TRBD1. Trimming cost V 6 bases and J 7 bases; bases outside gene matches: 6. This CDR3 spans 14 amino acids. CDR1 and CDR2 from the germline V gene are SNHLY and FYNNEI. DNA for the CDR3: TGTGCCAGCAGGGACAGGGGAGTTGGCGGGGAGCTGTTTTTT. It translates to CASRDRGVGGELFF.

This chain connects TRBV27 to TRBJ2-6; no reliable D call. The CDR3 totals 19 residues. CDR1 is MNHEY, CDR2 SMNVEV, per germline (reference sequence). V gave up 6 bases and J gave up 4 bases, with 25 bases separating them. CDR3 sequence: CASSPFLLGGSGGANVLTF. The CDR3 DNA sequence: TGTGCCAGCAGCCCGTTTTTACTGGGTGGCTCTGGAGGGGCCAACGTCCTGACTTTC.

The rearrangement uses TRBV25-1 and TRBJ2-5, with 8 nucleotides matching TRBD2. V was clipped by 2 bases and J by 5 bases; unmatched bases: 7. Per the germline V gene, CDR1 is MGHDK and CDR2 is SYGVNS. There are 15 residues in the CDR3. CDR3 sequence reads: CASSERLAGRETQYF. For the CDR3, the DNA is TGTGCCAGCAGTGAACGGTTAGCGGGAAGGGAGACCCAGTACTTC. Supplemented by reference TRBV25-1 and TRBJ2-5, the full variable domain reads EADIYQTPRYLVIGTGKKITLECSQTMGHDKMYWYQQDPGMELHLIHYSYGVNSTEKGDLSSESTVSRIRTEHFPLTLESARPSHTSQYLCASSERLAGRETQYFGPGTRLLVL.

V is TRBV4-2 and J is TRBJ2-1; 7 bases agree with TRBD2. CDR1 and CDR2 (germline): LGHNA, YNFKEQ. This CDR3 has 18 amino acids. The V segment lost 5 bases and the J segment 1 base; nucleotides outside the gene matches: 14. The CDR3 coding sequence is TGTGCCAGCAGCTTGGCGTACGGGGGAGGGATATCCTACAATGAGCAGTTCTTC. As protein: CASSLAYGGGISYNEQFF.

This sequence joins TRBV9 and TRBJ2-5, with D maybe TRBD2 (5 bases). Germline loops: CDR1 SGDLS, CDR2 YYNGEE. Trimming left V 0 bases short and J 5 bases short, with 14 bases between. The CDR3 consists of 15 residues. CDR3 region: CASSVAPRSGETQYF. CDR3 coding DNA: TGTGCCAGCAGCGTAGCCCCGCGGAGCGGCGAGACCCAGTACTTC.

The rearrangement uses TRBV7-6 and TRBJ2-5; D unclear. Trimming took 1 base from V and 5 from J, leaving 8 bases between them. The length of the CDR3 is 13 residues. CDR1 SGHVS and CDR2 FNYEAQ come from the germline V gene. CDR3 region: CASSLEERETQYF. The CDR3 DNA is TGTGCCAGCAGCTTAGAAGAGAGGGAGACCCAGTACTTC.

The chain carries TRBV28 and TRBJ1-5; possible D gene TRBD1, 5 bases. CDR1 and CDR2 (germline): MDHEN, SYDVKM. The germline V and J ends were trimmed by 3 bases and 7 bases, with 16 bases remaining between them. The CDR3 sequence is 15 residues long. Here the CDR3 reads CASSFVFGGGQPQHF. CDR3 coding DNA: TGTGCCAGCAGTTTTGTGTTCGGTGGGGGACAGCCCCAGCATTTT. Supplemented by reference TRBV28 and TRBJ1-5, the full variable domain reads DVKVTQSSRYLVKRTGEKVFLECVQDMDHENMFWYRQDPGLGLRLIYFSYDVKMKEKGDIPEGYSVSREKKERFSLILESASTNQTSMYLCASSFVFGGGQPQHFGDGTRLSIL.

This chain joins TRBV30 and TRBJ2-5; D is uncertain. The CDR3 is 14 residues long. V lost 0 bases to trimming and J lost 1 base, with 9 bases between them. CDR1 and CDR2 from the germline V gene are GTSNPN and SVGIG (reference sequence). The CDR3 nucleotides are TGTGCCTGGAGTGTTGGGGTCCTCCAAGAGACCCAGTACTTC. Translating it yields CAWSVGVLQETQYF.

This clone was observed once. The chain is built from TRBV18 and TRBJ2-7; no definite D call. CDR1 and CDR2 (germline): KGHSH, LQKENI. The CDR3 spans 13 residues. V was clipped by 3 bases and J by 5 bases, with 11 bases between them. In DNA, the CDR3 is TGTGCCAGCTCACCCGAACAATCGGACGAGCAGTACTTC. Its protein product is CASSPEQSDEQYF.

The chain links TRBV7-2 to TRBJ2-5, with 7 nucleotides matching TRBD2. CDR1 SGHTA and CDR2 FQGNSA come from the germline V gene. The CDR3 has 14 amino acids. V lost 5 bases to trimming and J lost 0 bases; unmatched junction nucleotides: 3. CDR3 nucleotides: TGTGCCAGCAGCCGCACTAGCGACCAAGAGACCCAGTACTTC. Translation gives CASSRTSDQETQYF.

This clone has just a few counts. This sequence joins TRBV6-1 and TRBJ2-7, with D tentatively TRBD1 or TRBD2 (6 bases each). This CDR3 comprises 14 residues. Germline CDR1 reads MNHNS; CDR2 reads SASEGT. V was shortened by 2 bases and J by 6 bases, with 14 bases between the two germline ends. Written as DNA, the CDR3 is TGTGCCAGCAGTGAAATATCGGGGGCTGGCGAGCAGTACTTC. Translating gives CASSEISGAGEQYF.

J is TRBJ1-5 and V is TRBV19, with 7 bases lining up with TRBD1. Unmatched junction bases numbered 17, after V lost 7 bases and J lost 2 bases. Germline V lookup: CDR1 LNHDA, CDR2 SQIVND (reference sequence). CDR3 length: 18 amino acids. The DNA for the CDR3 is TGTGCCAGTACCGAATTGGGAGGAGACAGGGCGGGCAATCAGCCCCAGCATTTT. Its protein is CASTELGGDRAGNQPQHF.

The V and J genes are TRBV19 and TRBJ1-1; no reliable D call. The CDR3 sequence is 15 residues long. Germline assignment: CDR1 LNHDA and CDR2 SQIVND (reference sequence). Trimming removed 7 bases at V and 2 bases at J, with 17 bases between. In DNA form, the CDR3 reads TGTGCCAGTACCAATCGATTGTTGGGCAACACTGAAGCTTTCTTT. This encodes CASTNRLLGNTEAFF.

The J gene is TRBJ1-2, the V gene TRBV5-1, with D possibly matching TRBD1 (5 bases). The V gene's germline CDR1 is SGHRS and CDR2 YFSETQ. V dropped 2 bases and J dropped 0 bases, with 11 bases sitting between them. The CDR3 spans 15 residues. The CDR3 DNA reads TGCGCCAGCAGCTTAGGGACTTCAGCTAACTATGGCTACACCTTC. This translates into CASSLGTSANYGYTF. The full variable domain, completed using reference TRBV5-1 and TRBJ1-2, is KAGVTQTPRYLIKTRGQQVTLSCSPISGHRSVSWYQQTPGQGLQFLFEYFSETQRNKGNFPGRFSGRQFSNSRSEMNVSTLELGDSALYLCASSLGTSANYGYTFGSGTRLTVV.

This clone showed up many times. The chain links TRBV9 to TRBJ2-3; D gene ambiguous. Germline CDR1 and CDR2: SGDLS and YYNGEE. V gave up 0 bases and J gave up 0 bases, with 8 bases separating them. This CDR3 contains 15 residues. CDR3 protein: CASSVVGSSTDTQYF. CDR3 DNA sequence: TGTGCCAGCAGCGTAGTCGGCAGTAGCACAGATACGCAGTATTTT.

This clone was counted once. The chain couples TRBV10-3 to TRBJ2-7; D is ambiguous. CDR3 length: 12 amino acids. CDR1 and CDR2 from the germline V gene are ENHRY and SYGVKD. The V end lost 0 bases, the J end lost 3 bases, and 3 bases lay between the germline ends. CDR3 region: CAISESVYEQYF. CDR3 DNA: TGTGCCATCAGTGAGTCCGTCTACGAGCAGTACTTC.